This TCR beta chain is drawn from a study of early T cells in non-severe SARS-CoV-2 infection. Study-wide context: Chains from this unsorted whole-blood bulk RNA could not be paired.

Each CDR3 protein gets one entry after TCRdb re-called the 5' RACE reads with MiXCR. The sample consists of around 82,000 distinct CDR3 sequences, approximately 12% of them appearing once. This clonotype was detected many times. The sequenced sample was whole blood. The source is an adult who was a healthcare worker with PCR-confirmed SARS-CoV-2 infection or an uninfected control (not recorded which).

The CDR3 loop is CAWSVGVLAGEQYF. The CDR3 DNA follows: TGTGCCTGGAGTGTCGGAGTACTAGCGGGAGAGCAGTACTTC. The V gene is TRBV30, the J gene TRBJ2-7; the match to TRBD2 covers 10 bases. The germline gives CDR1 GTSNPN, CDR2 SVGIG (reference sequence). V lost 0 bases, J lost 7 bases, and 6 bases stayed unmatched. The CDR3 contains 14 residues. Combining the CDR3 with reference TRBV30 and TRBJ2-7 gives the whole variable domain SQTIHQWPATLVQPVGSPLSLECTVEGTSNPNLYWYRQAAGRGLQLLFYSVGIGQISSEVPQNLSASRPQDRQFILSSKKLLLSDSGFYLCAWSVGVLAGEQYFGPGTRLTVT.